This TCR beta chain was profiled in a study of cytomegalovirus exposure and HLA in healthy donors. Study results and limitations: Most TCR beta V segments were productive about 90% or about 30% of the time in an earlier analysis.

Concerning this clone itself: What it binds is not known.

PCR primers comprised 60 Vbeta and 13 Jbeta primers. The method was immunoSEQ multiplex PCR; TCRdb's version includes in-frame clones alone and lacks a portion of them. The table has around 71,000 clones, roughly 70% seen once; the top ten hold 14%. V lost 3 bases, J lost 4 bases, and 13 bases lay in between. In germline, CDR1 is SGHDT, CDR2 YYEEEE. The CDR3 length is 14 residues. This chain joins TRBV5-6 and TRBJ2-5; no reliable D call. This clonotype originated in a male donor in good health and CMV-seropositive. Material for sequencing was PBMCs. The CDR3 region has the DNA TGTGCCAGCAGCTCTATCCGGAGTTCAGAGACCCAGTACTTC. Translating it yields CASSSIRSSETQYF.